Presented here are 22 T cell receptor beta chains from one specimen sequenced in a study of vaccination effects on CD4 cells after COVID-19 (dated by TCRdb to between 2021 and 2024). After approximately 11 days of culture, CD4+ T cells were isolated with the EasySep CD4+ T cell isolation kit. PCR-confirmed SARS-CoV-2 infection had occurred in convalescent patients between March and December 2020, before the Alpha, Beta and Delta variants emerged in the United States. Each participant received two doses of an mRNA SARS-CoV-2 vaccine, either BNT162b2 or mRNA-1273. Library construction relied on the immunoSEQ multiplex PCR assay. Held by TCRdb, this immuneACCESS table contains in-frame sequences only and omits some clones. Under half of the omission traces to an unresolved V gene where checked; the cause of the rest is unknown. In this sample the table shows 50,000 or so clones, 74% of which occur a single time. The top ten hold under 5.5% of the sample.

Their specific antigens are unknown. Sequencing used CD4+ T cells from PBMCs cultured without peptide, obtained after COVID-19 vaccination. These receptors were taken from a human donor who had a prior SARS-CoV-2 infection.

The chain employs TRBV2 and TRBJ2-7, with D possibly matching TRBD1 (6 bases). Trimming shortened V by 7 bases and J by 1 base, and 17 bases separated the two germline ends. The length of the CDR3 is 15 residues. Germline loops: CDR1 SNHLY, CDR2 FYNNEI. In DNA, the CDR3 is TGTGCCAGCACCCTTGCCGGGACATTATCCTACGAGCAGTACTTC. Its protein product is CASTLAGTLSYEQYF.

The chain links TRBV27 to TRBJ2-3; no reliable D call. The germline V gene has CDR1 MNHEY and CDR2 SMNVEV (reference sequence). With 5 bases removed from V and 6 bases from J, the gap between germline ends came to 9 bases. This CDR3 comprises 12 residues. The CDR3 region has the DNA TGTGCCAGCAGTAACCTAGGGGATACGCAGTATTTT. This encodes CASSNLGDTQYF.

This clone was detected only once. This chain links TRBV23-1 with TRBJ2-7; tentative D call: TRBD2 (5 bases). TRBV23-1 is designated an ORF whose function remains uncertain. The CDR3 runs 14 residues. V was cut by 1 base and J by 3 bases, with 10 bases left in between. The CDR3 sequence: CASSQCEGRYEQYF. CDR3 nucleotide sequence: TGCGCCAGCAGTCAATGCGAGGGCCGCTACGAGCAGTACTTC.

The chain uses TRBV5-1 and TRBJ2-5; TRBD2 might be the D (6 bases). This CDR3 contains 15 residues. Trimming shortened V by 5 bases and J by 3 bases, and 17 bases separated the two germline ends. From germline, CDR1 is SGHRS and CDR2 YFSETQ. DNA for the CDR3: TGCGCCAGCAGGTTGAGGAGGGGCGGGGAAGAGACCCAGTACTTC. This encodes CASRLRRGGEETQYF.

This chain's CDR3 is CASSDGTSGGETQYF. The CDR3 coding sequence is TGCGCCAGCAGCGACGGGACTAGCGGGGGGGAGACCCAGTACTTC. The chain joins TRBV5-1 to TRBJ2-5; 15 bases fit TRBD2. CDR1 and CDR2 from the germline V gene are SGHRS and YFSETQ. The length of the CDR3 is 15 residues. V was clipped by 4 bases and J by 5 bases; unmatched bases: 3.

The CDR3 loop reads CATSLGSTDTQYF. CDR3 coding DNA: TGTGCCACCAGTCTGGGGAGCACAGATACGCAGTATTTT. This chain uses TRBV24-1 with TRBJ2-3; no clear D gene. The CDR3 is made up of 13 amino acids. V was trimmed by 6 bases and J by 0 bases, leaving 6 bases between them. Germline V gene data show CDR1 as KGHDR and CDR2 as SFDVKD.

This rearrangement joins TRBV9 to TRBJ2-1; TRBD1 might be the D (5 bases). Germline CDR1 reads SGDLS; CDR2 reads YYNGEE. This CDR3 has 16 amino acids. The V and J ends lost 0 bases and 1 base respectively, with 11 bases between them. CDR3 sequence (DNA): TGTGCCAGCAGCGTAGAAGGGGCTTTATCCTACAATGAGCAGTTCTTC. It is translated as CASSVEGALSYNEQFF.

The gene calls are TRBV27 and TRBJ2-3; a weak D match, TRBD2 (6 bases). Germline lookup yields CDR1 MNHEY and CDR2 SMNVEV (reference sequence). This CDR3 has 16 residues. Between the trimmed V and J ends, which lost 6 bases and 0 bases, there was a span of 16 bases. The CDR3 DNA is TGTGCCAGCAGATACATGGGGGGTGATAGCACAGATACGCAGTATTTT. Its translation is CASRYMGGDSTDTQYF.

The chain links TRBV6-2 or TRBV6-3 to TRBJ1-2; 9 nucleotides agree with TRBD1. Trimming cost V 6 bases and J 5 bases; bases outside gene matches: 1. This CDR3 is 12 amino acids long. From germline, CDR1 is MNHEY and CDR2 SVGEGT. CDR3 sequence reads: CASSGQGYGYTF. Written as DNA, the CDR3 is TGTGCCAGCAGCGGACAGGGGTATGGCTACACCTTC.

The chain recombines TRBV4-1 with TRBJ2-3, with 10 bases lining up with TRBD2. This CDR3 has 16 residues. Germline V gives CDR1 MGHRA, CDR2 YSYEKL. V lost 2 bases, J lost 2 bases, and 4 bases stayed unmatched. CDR3 sequence reads: CASSQRAGGFTDTQYF. The CDR3 region has the DNA TGCGCCAGCAGCCAAAGAGCGGGAGGGTTCACAGATACGCAGTATTTT.

J is TRBJ2-3 and V is TRBV5-4; 8 bases align to TRBD2. This CDR3 comprises 15 residues. With V trimmed by 0 bases and J by 4 bases, 4 bases remained unmatched. CDR1 and CDR2 from the germline V gene are SGHNT and YYREEE (reference sequence). CDR3: CASSLVGLAADTQYF. The CDR3 DNA reads as TGTGCCAGCAGCTTGGTTGGACTAGCCGCAGATACGCAGTATTTT.

The chain employs TRBV6-1 and TRBJ2-7; no reliable D call. The V gene lost 1 base and the J gene lost 0 bases, with 10 bases spanning the gap. Germline V CDR1 and CDR2: MNHNS, SASEGT. The CDR3 is 15 amino acids. The CDR3 nucleotides are TGTGCCAGCAGTGAAGTTTTAGAGGCCTCCTACGAGCAGTACTTC. It translates to CASSEVLEASYEQYF.

In DNA form, the CDR3 reads TGTGCCAACCTTGTCGCGCGGTCTAGCAATCAGCCCCAGCATTTT. Encoded protein: CANLVARSSNQPQHF. This rearrangement joins TRBV24-1 to TRBJ1-5; D uncertain. V dropped 11 bases and J dropped 0 bases, with 16 bases sitting between them. The CDR3 spans 15 residues. Germline lookup yields CDR1 KGHDR and CDR2 SFDVKD.

The CDR3: CSASFGIAYEQYF. The CDR3 DNA reads TGCAGTGCTAGTTTCGGGATCGCCTACGAGCAGTACTTC. V gene TRBV20-1 combines with J gene TRBJ2-7, with TRBD2 as a possible D gene (5 bases). The CDR3 loop spans 13 amino acids. The V end was cut by 3 bases, the J end by 2 bases, with 11 bases between. The germline CDR1 and CDR2 sequences are DFQATT and SNEGSKA (reference sequence).

The chain couples TRBV11-3 to TRBJ2-7, with D tentatively TRBD1 or TRBD2 (5 bases each). This CDR3 is 16 amino acids long. CDR1 is SGHNT and CDR2 is YENEEA in the germline V gene. The ends were cut back, 1 base at V and 1 base at J, with 14 bases in the middle. The chain's CDR3 is CASSLGDRDGSYEQYF. In DNA, the CDR3 is TGTGCCAGCAGCTTAGGCGATCGGGACGGTTCCTACGAGCAGTACTTC. The full variable domain, completed using reference TRBV11-3 and TRBJ2-7, is EAGVVQSPRYKIIEKKQPVAFWCNPISGHNTLYWYLQNLGQGPELLIRYENEEAVDDSQLPKDRFSAERLKGVDSTLKIQPAELGDSAVYLCASSLGDRDGSYEQYFGPGTRLTVT.

V is TRBV3-1 (or the pseudogene TRBV3-2) and J is TRBJ1-1; no definite D call. The germline V gene encodes CDR1 LGHDT and CDR2 YNNKEL (reference sequence). The CDR3 is 15 residues long. The V gene lost 3 bases and the J gene lost 4 bases, with 15 bases spanning the gap. In nucleotides, the CDR3 is TGTGCCAGCAGCCACTGGACGGGTCAAAGCACTGAAGCTTTCTTT. It encodes CASSHWTGQSTEAFF.

This clone was observed once. The CDR3 here is CASSSYELSTEAFF. The DNA for the CDR3 is TGTGCCAGCAGCTCCTATGAATTGAGCACTGAAGCTTTCTTT. This rearrangement joins TRBV7-3 to TRBJ1-1; D not resolved. The CDR3 consists of 14 residues. Trimming removed 4 bases at V and 4 bases at J, with 13 bases between. CDR1 SGHTA and CDR2 FQGTGA come from the germline V gene.

The chain combines TRBV19 with TRBJ1-2; D is perhaps TRBD1 (6 bases). The length of the CDR3 is 16 residues. Germline V gene data show CDR1 as LNHDA and CDR2 as SQIVND (reference sequence). V was shortened by 7 bases and J by 4 bases, with 22 bases between the two germline ends. CDR3: CASTKRQAQSVYGYTF. In nucleotides, the CDR3 is TGTGCCAGTACGAAACGACAGGCACAATCGGTCTATGGCTACACCTTC. The whole variable domain, remainder taken from reference TRBV19 and TRBJ1-2, is DGGITQSPKYLFRKEGQNVTLSCEQNLNHDAMYWYRQDPGQGLRLIYYSQIVNDFQKGDIAEGYSVSREKKESFPLTVTSAQKNPTAFYLCASTKRQAQSVYGYTFGSGTRLTVV.

The J gene is TRBJ1-5, the V gene TRBV6-6; possible D gene TRBD1, 6 bases. From germline, CDR1 is MNHNY and CDR2 SVGAGI (reference sequence). This CDR3 has 14 amino acids. V lost 7 bases, J lost 5 bases, and 15 bases lay in between. CDR3 sequence: CASTPTGVHQPQHF. In DNA, the CDR3 is TGTGCCAGCACCCCGACAGGAGTGCATCAGCCCCAGCATTTT.

The chain couples TRBV4-1 to TRBJ2-7; D unresolved. Trimming left V 3 bases short and J 5 bases short, with 17 bases between. The CDR3 is made up of 15 amino acids. Germline CDR1 MGHRA, CDR2 YSYEKL. CDR3 sequence reads: CASSHFFPNNHEQYF. The CDR3, as DNA: TGCGCCAGCAGCCATTTTTTCCCTAATAACCACGAGCAGTACTTC.

The chain employs TRBV28 and TRBJ1-1, with 7 bases aligning to TRBD1. Trimming took 4 bases from V and 5 from J; bases not matched to a gene: 7. Germline CDR1 is MDHEN and CDR2 is SYDVKM. The CDR3 loop spans 14 amino acids. CDR3 region: CASSSQDRITEAFF. Written as DNA, the CDR3 is TGTGCCAGCAGTTCTCAGGACAGGATAACTGAAGCTTTCTTT.

V usage is TRBV5-1 and J usage is TRBJ2-7, with 7 bases fitting TRBD1. The CDR3 is 14 amino acids. The germline V gene has CDR1 SGHRS and CDR2 YFSETQ. The V and J ends lost 4 bases and 9 bases, in that order; junction bases with no gene match: 13. The DNA for the CDR3 is TGCGCCAGCAGCGCCGCGATACAGGGGATGGGGCAGTACTTC. Its translation: CASSAAIQGMGQYF.